A single sample is the source of the 13 T cell receptor beta chains below, sequenced in a study of blood T cell repertoires in COVID-19. Clones were read by immunoSEQ multiplex PCR, and TCRdb kept only the in-frame ones, dropping some. The sample has about 34,000 clones; more than 85% are singletons. The sequenced sample was peripheral blood. The receptors shown here come from a woman older than 75 with acute or convalescent COVID-19.

This chain uses TRBV7-9 with TRBJ2-3, with D uncertain. V lost 5 bases, J lost 0 bases, and 15 bases lay in between. Germline V gene data show CDR1 as SEHNR and CDR2 as FQNEAQ (reference sequence). The CDR3 covers 16 residues. The CDR3 here is CASSLTFHPSTDTQYF. CDR3 nucleotides: TGTGCCAGCAGCCTGACTTTTCACCCTAGCACAGATACGCAGTATTTT.

The chain combines TRBV11-3 with TRBJ2-3; 7 bases fit TRBD1. Germline loops: CDR1 SGHNT, CDR2 YENEEA. The V gene end was trimmed by 5 bases and the J gene end by 9 bases; junction bases not matched to a gene: 2. The CDR3 is made up of 11 amino acids. DNA of the CDR3: TGTGCCAGCAGCCAGGGGGACACGCAGTATTTT. Protein product: CASSQGDTQYF.

This clone was picked up one time. The V call is TRBV7-9, the J call TRBJ1-1, with no clear D. The CDR3 has 14 amino acids. V lost 1 base to trimming and J lost 0 bases, with 6 bases between them. Germline V gene lookup returns CDR1 SEHNR and CDR2 FQNEAQ (reference sequence). CDR3 bases: TGTGCCAGCAGCTTAGTTGTCTTGAACACTGAAGCTTTCTTT. Its translation: CASSLVVLNTEAFF.

The gene calls are TRBV10-3 and TRBJ1-2; D is unclear. Germline V gene data show CDR1 as ENHRY and CDR2 as SYGVKD. The CDR3 is made up of 12 amino acids. Trimming shortened V by 6 bases and J by 3 bases, and 8 bases separated the two germline ends. The CDR3 loop is CAISGGYYGYTF. Written as DNA, the CDR3 is TGTGCCATCAGCGGCGGATACTATGGCTACACCTTC.

V is TRBV30 and J is TRBJ1-2, with a weak D call TRBD1 (6 bases). V was shortened by 2 bases and J by 8 bases, with 15 bases between the two germline ends. The V gene's germline CDR1 is GTSNPN and CDR2 SVGIG (reference sequence). The CDR3 loop spans 13 amino acids. CDR3 in amino acids: CAWSPSGVGGYTF. The CDR3 DNA is TGTGCCTGGAGTCCATCAGGGGTGGGGGGCTACACCTTC. The full variable domain, with the rest looked up from reference TRBV30 and TRBJ1-2, is SQTIHQWPATLVQPVGSPLSLECTVEGTSNPNLYWYRQAAGRGLQLLFYSVGIGQISSEVPQNLSASRPQDRQFILSSKKLLLSDSGFYLCAWSPSGVGGYTFGSGTRLTVV.

The rearrangement joins TRBV7-2 to TRBJ2-5, with 8 bases matching TRBD1. CDR3 length: 13 residues. Germline CDR1 is SGHTA and CDR2 is FQGNSA. The junction had 3 bases not matched to a gene; V was cut back by 5 bases and J by 4 bases. The CDR3 DNA reads as TGTGCCAGCAGCCCGGACAGGGTAGAGACCCAGTACTTC. This translates into CASSPDRVETQYF.

This clone was recorded a few times. The chain recombines TRBV5-1 with TRBJ2-7; TRBD1 aligns across 9 bases. Trimming at V came to 3 bases and at J to 5 bases, leaving 12 bases not matched to a gene. The CDR3 is 16 amino acids. Germline V lookup: CDR1 SGHRS, CDR2 YFSETQ. This chain's CDR3 is CASSSGGTGGYHEQYF. CDR3 coding DNA: TGCGCCAGCAGCTCTGGAGGTACAGGGGGCTACCACGAGCAGTACTTC.

The V and J genes are TRBV29-1 and TRBJ1-3; unclear D gene. Trimming cost V 2 bases and J 8 bases, with 13 bases left between them. CDR1 and CDR2 from the germline V gene are SQVTM and ANQGSEA. The CDR3 is 13 amino acids. This chain's CDR3 is CSVEPGNGDTIYF. The CDR3 DNA is TGCAGCGTTGAACCTGGTAACGGGGACACCATATATTTT.

The rearrangement joins TRBV3-1 (or the pseudogene TRBV3-2) to TRBJ1-2; D is possibly TRBD1 (6 bases). Between the trimmed V and J ends, which lost 2 bases and 5 bases, there was a span of 15 bases. This CDR3 comprises 15 residues. Per germline, CDR1 LGHDT and CDR2 YNNKEL (reference sequence). Here the CDR3 reads CASSQPGVGLYGYTF. CDR3 sequence (DNA): TGTGCCAGCAGCCAACCAGGGGTGGGTCTATATGGCTACACCTTC.

This rearrangement joins TRBV19 to TRBJ1-2; D gene unclear. Per germline, CDR1 LNHDA and CDR2 SQIVND (reference sequence). The V end was cut by 6 bases, the J end by 5 bases, with 10 bases between. The CDR3 extends over 12 amino acids. CDR3 coding DNA: TGTGCCAGTAGCCCGGGAAGATATGGCTACACCTTC. Residues: CASSPGRYGYTF. The full variable domain, its missing parts supplied by reference TRBV19 and TRBJ1-2, is DGGITQSPKYLFRKEGQNVTLSCEQNLNHDAMYWYRQDPGQGLRLIYYSQIVNDFQKGDIAEGYSVSREKKESFPLTVTSAQKNPTAFYLCASSPGRYGYTFGSGTRLTVV.

This chain links TRBV7-6 with TRBJ1-4; tentative D call: TRBD1 (6 bases). This CDR3 region has 15 residues. Germline V gene sequence: CDR1 SGHVS, CDR2 FNYEAQ. V lost 1 base and J lost 4, with 10 bases in between. The CDR3 DNA follows: TGTGCCAGCAGCTTAGTCGGGGGGCTTAATGAAAAACTGTTTTTT. Translated, it gives CASSLVGGLNEKLFF.

The V gene is TRBV15, the J gene TRBJ2-7; D remains unclear. The CDR3 is made up of 14 amino acids. V gave up 0 bases and J gave up 6 bases, with 12 bases separating them. Germline V CDR1 and CDR2: LNHNV, YYDKDF (reference sequence). The CDR3 protein is CATSRDPGTGEQYF. The CDR3 bases are TGTGCCACCAGCAGAGACCCGGGTACCGGCGAGCAGTACTTC.

The chain links TRBV5-8 to TRBJ2-7, with D tentatively TRBD2 (7 bases). Trimming removed 2 bases at V and 6 bases at J, with 15 bases between. The germline CDR1 and CDR2 sequences are SGHTS and YDEGEE. The CDR3 sequence is 14 residues long. The chain's CDR3 is CASSLWEGRGEQYF. The CDR3, as DNA: TGTGCCAGCAGCTTATGGGAGGGCAGGGGCGAGCAGTACTTC.